This T cell receptor (beta chain) stems from a study of blood T cells in healthy people across ages. V lost 0 bases and J 3 bases, leaving 22 bases between the germline ends. CDR1 is LGHNA, CDR2 YSLEER, per germline. This CDR3 is built from 19 residues. With respect to this clonotype: Its antigen is unidentified.

Sample-barcoded 5' priming and a J-beta primer mix drove a second PCR of roughly 7 to 11 cycles. A minimum of 3 million CDR3-containing paired-end reads was obtained for each sample. TCRdb passed the 5' RACE reads through MiXCR, listing each CDR3 protein once. The repertoire holds roughly 700,000 distinct CDR3 sequences, more than 40% seen once, with 30% to 35% in the top ten. General observations from the study: Donors of long life had a larger count of naive CD4+ cells and greater diversity than aged donors. Researchers report that TCR beta diversity correlated strongly with naive T cell percentage.

The receptor was derived from a woman aged 55-70 years in good health. Sequencing was carried out using blood. V usage is TRBV4-3 and J usage is TRBJ2-3; D gene uncertain. CDR3 coding DNA: TGCGCCAGCAGCCAAGAGGTCCGTGGCGTCTTCAGTTCAACAGATACGCAGTATTTT. The encoded protein is CASSQEVRGVFSSTDTQYF.